These T cell receptor beta chains were read from a single sample in a study of blood T cell repertoires in COVID-19. Only in-frame clones appear in the TCRdb table, and some are missing; sequencing was by immunoSEQ multiplex PCR. The sample yields about 190,000 clones, around four fifths seen once. Sequenced material: peripheral blood. The receptors come from a human donor in a cohort sampled during active COVID-19. CDR3s include the opening cysteine and the closing phenylalanine or tryptophan. A D gene is named only where the DNA matches it firmly. Size tells how often a clone was seen (once, few, many) or the class of an expanded clone, and some rows leave it out.

d_call	clone_size	v_call	j_call	cdr3_nt	cdr3_aa
.	.	TRBV6-1	TRBJ1-6	TGTGCCAGCAGTGAAGAGGGGAGGAATTCACCCCTCCACTTT	CASSEEGRNSPLHF
.	.	TRBV6-5	TRBJ1-6	TGTGCCAGCAACCGAGGGGGGGATTCACCCCTCCACTTT	CASNRGGDSPLHF
TRBD2	.	TRBV7-6	TRBJ2-2	TGTGCCAGCAGCTTGGGAGTCTACGGGAGGGTGAACACCGGGGAGCTGTTTTTT	CASSLGVYGRVNTGELFF
.	once	TRBV6-6	TRBJ1-6	TGTGCCAGCAGTTCCTCCGGGACAAGATTTAATTCACCCCTCCACTTT	CASSSSGTRFNSPLHF
.	.	TRBV7-2	TRBJ1-4	TGTGCCAGCAGCTTAGCTTTGGCAGGGTCTGAAAAACTGTTTTTT	CASSLALAGSEKLFF
TRBD1	.	TRBV10-1	TRBJ1-1	TGCGCCAGCAGAATCCAGGGGGCGCGGGAAACTGAAGCTTTCTTT	CASRIQGARETEAFF
TRBD2	once	TRBV19	TRBJ2-5	TGTGCCAGTAACGGACTAGCGGCGGGGGAGGAGACCCAGTACTTC	CASNGLAAGEETQYF
TRBD2	.	TRBV7-2	TRBJ2-2	TGTGCCAGCAGCTTATTGTTCGTCAAGCGGGACAACACCGGGGAGCTGTTTTTT	CASSLLFVKRDNTGELFF
TRBD1	.	TRBV15	TRBJ2-3	TGTGCCACCAACCCAGGGTTACAGGGGGCATGGACAGATACGCAGTATTTT	CATNPGLQGAWTDTQYF
TRBD1	.	TRBV5-4	TRBJ2-1	TGTGCCAGCAACGCCCAAAGGGGGCCTGGCAATGAGCAGTTCTTC	CASNAQRGPGNEQFF
.	.	TRBV30	TRBJ2-1	TGTGCCTGGAGAAAGACAGCCTACAATGAGCAGTTCTTC	CAWRKTAYNEQFF
.	.	TRBV19	TRBJ1-1	TGTGCCAGTAGTCCCCGGGGGGCATCCAGGGGTATGAACACTGAAGCTTTCTTT	CASSPRGASRGMNTEAFF
TRBD1	.	TRBV5-1	TRBJ2-1	TGCGCCAGCAGCTTGCAGGGGGCTTACAATGAGCAGTTCTTC	CASSLQGAYNEQFF
TRBD2	.	TRBV18	TRBJ2-3	TGTGCCAGCTCACCCTCTAGCGGGAGCCCAGATACGCAGTATTTT	CASSPSSGSPDTQYF
.	.	TRBV25-1	TRBJ1-6	TGTGCCAGCAGGACAGGTTTATTCACCCTCCACTTT	CASRTGLFTLHF
.	.	TRBV24-1	TRBJ2-5	TGTGCCACCAGTGATTCCTTGACTAGTTTGTTAGAGACCCAGTACTTC	CATSDSLTSLLETQYF
TRBD2	.	TRBV3-1/TRBV3-2	TRBJ2-7	TGTGCCAGCAGCCACGAGCGCCCGGGACTAGGACGTTCCTACGAGCAGTACTTC	CASSHERPGLGRSYEQYF
.	.	TRBV10-3	TRBJ1-3	TGTGCCATCAGTTCGGGGGTAGCTGGAAACACCATATATTTT	CAISSGVAGNTIYF
.	.	TRBV3-1/TRBV3-2	TRBJ1-1	TGTGCCAGCAGCCCAACCCCGGGACAAGGGCCTAACTCTGAAGCTTTCTTT	CASSPTPGQGPNSEAFF
TRBD1	.	TRBV10-3	TRBJ2-1	TGTGCCATCAGTACCCACCGGGACAGCAATGAGCAGTTCTTC	CAISTHRDSNEQFF
.	once	TRBV11-2	TRBJ1-6	TGTGCCAGCACCTCCCTAAGTAATTCACCCCTCCACTTT	CASTSLSNSPLHF
TRBD1	.	TRBV9	TRBJ2-3	TGTGCCAGCAGCCAGACAGGGGACACAGATACGCAGTATTTT	CASSQTGDTDTQYF
TRBD1	.	TRBV2	TRBJ1-1	TGTGCCAGCAGTGCCCGACAGGGTTCAGCTTTCTTT	CASSARQGSAFF
TRBD1	.	TRBV18	TRBJ1-4	TGTGCCAGCTCACCACCGGTTGGACAGGGTACTAATGAAAAACTGTTTTTT	CASSPPVGQGTNEKLFF
TRBD1	.	TRBV19	TRBJ2-2	TGTGCCAGTAGTAGGCAGCCCGGGACAGGGAAAGTCGCGAACACCGGGGAGCTGTTTTTT	CASSRQPGTGKVANTGELFF
.	.	TRBV7-2	TRBJ2-7	TGTGCCAGCAGCCACGATATCGGGTCCTACGAGCAGTACTTC	CASSHDIGSYEQYF
.	once	TRBV2	TRBJ1-2	TGTGCCAGCAGTGCCAGGGAATCTGGCTACACCTTC	CASSARESGYTF
TRBD2	.	TRBV15	TRBJ2-3	TGTGCCACCAGCAGAGATAGGTTCCGTCTAGCGGGAGTTTCAGATACGCAGTATTTT	CATSRDRFRLAGVSDTQYF
.	few	TRBV30	TRBJ1-1	TGTGCCTGGACCGTAGTAGGGGTGAACACTGAAGCTTTCTTT	CAWTVVGVNTEAFF
TRBD1	.	TRBV7-6	TRBJ2-7	TGTGCCAGCAGCTTACCCTCTACCGGGACAGGATCCTACGAGCAGTACTTC	CASSLPSTGTGSYEQYF
TRBD1	.	TRBV5-1	TRBJ2-5	TGCGCCAGCAGCTGGGGACAGGGGCCTCAAGAGACCCAGTACTTC	CASSWGQGPQETQYF
.	.	TRBV5-4	TRBJ1-3	TGTGCCAGCAGCCAAGATTACAGAGACTCTGGAAACACCATATATTTT	CASSQDYRDSGNTIYF
.	.	TRBV11-2	TRBJ1-3	TGTGCCAGCAGCCGTTCCCCGATCAGCTCTGGAAACACCATATATTTT	CASSRSPISSGNTIYF